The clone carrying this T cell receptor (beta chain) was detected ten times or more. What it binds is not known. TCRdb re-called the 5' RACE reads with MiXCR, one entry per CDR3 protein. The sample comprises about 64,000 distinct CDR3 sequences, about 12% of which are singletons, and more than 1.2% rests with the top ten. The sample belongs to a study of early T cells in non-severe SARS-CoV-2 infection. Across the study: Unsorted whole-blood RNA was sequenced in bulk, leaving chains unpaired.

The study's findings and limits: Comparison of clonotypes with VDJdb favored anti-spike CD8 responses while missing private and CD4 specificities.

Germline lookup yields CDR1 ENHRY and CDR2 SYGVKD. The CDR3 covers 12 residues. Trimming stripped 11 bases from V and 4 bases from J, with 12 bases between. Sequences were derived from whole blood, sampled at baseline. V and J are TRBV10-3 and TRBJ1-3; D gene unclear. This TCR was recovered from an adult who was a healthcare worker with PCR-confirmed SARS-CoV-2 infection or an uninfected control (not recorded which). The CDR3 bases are TGTGCCGGCCTAACCTCAGGAAACACCATATATTTT. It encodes CAGLTSGNTIYF.